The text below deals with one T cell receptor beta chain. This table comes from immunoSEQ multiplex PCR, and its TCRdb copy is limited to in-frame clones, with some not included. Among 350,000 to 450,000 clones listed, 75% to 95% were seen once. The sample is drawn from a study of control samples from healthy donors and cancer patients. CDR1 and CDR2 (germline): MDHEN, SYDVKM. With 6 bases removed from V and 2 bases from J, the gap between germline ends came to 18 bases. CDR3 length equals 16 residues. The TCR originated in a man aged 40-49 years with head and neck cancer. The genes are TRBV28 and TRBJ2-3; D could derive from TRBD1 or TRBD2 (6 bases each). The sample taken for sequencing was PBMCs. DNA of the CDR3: TGTGCCAGCAGCCGCGGAGGGGGGCGAGTCACAGATACGCAGTATTTT. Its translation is CASSRGGGRVTDTQYF.